These 11 T cell receptor beta chains originate from one sample sequenced in a study of T cell responses to AZD1222 COVID-19 vaccine. Some clones are missing from TCRdb's copy, which holds only in-frame ones; the method was immunoSEQ multiplex PCR. This sample has 95,000 to 150,000 clones; around 90% occur once, and the top ten carry around 8%. The material was peripheral blood, obtained on day 0 of AZD1222 vaccination. The receptors stem from an adult in good health.

CDR3 nucleotide sequence: TGTGCCAGCAGCCTTAAAGAAGATACGCAGTATTTT. Amino acids: CASSLKEDTQYF. The chain combines TRBV7-6 with TRBJ2-3; D unresolved. Trimming took off 5 bases at V and 5 bases at J, with 8 bases between the two ends. Germline loops: CDR1 SGHVS, CDR2 FNYEAQ. The CDR3 is 12 residues long.

This chain joins TRBV5-6 and TRBJ2-1, with 11 bases that match TRBD1. CDR1 is SGHDT, CDR2 YYEEEE, per germline. The V gene end was trimmed by 0 bases and the J gene end by 6 bases; junction bases not matched to a gene: 5. CDR3 length equals 16 residues. CDR3 region: CASSLVPGQGANEQFF. In DNA form, the CDR3 reads TGTGCCAGCAGCTTGGTACCAGGACAGGGGGCCAATGAGCAGTTCTTC.

The chain links TRBV7-9 to TRBJ1-1; no clear D gene. V lost 2 bases to trimming and J lost 9 bases, with 19 bases between them. The CDR3 loop spans 15 amino acids. The germline V gene has CDR1 SEHNR and CDR2 FQNEAQ (reference sequence). The CDR3 DNA reads as TGTGCCAGCAGCTTACTGTCCACCCAATGGCCCCAAGCTTTCTTT. Protein: CASSLLSTQWPQAFF.

The chain joins TRBV7-9 to TRBJ2-1; D gene uncertain. Germline values: CDR1 SEHNR, CDR2 FQNEAQ (reference sequence). The CDR3 is 15 residues long. V was shortened by 3 bases and J by 2 bases, with 11 bases between the two germline ends. The CDR3 sequence is CASSLVPPTYNEQFF. CDR3 DNA sequence: TGTGCCAGCAGCTTGGTACCTCCTACCTACAATGAGCAGTTCTTC.

The rearrangement links TRBV7-2 to TRBJ2-7; 7 nucleotides align to TRBD1. The J segment lost 0 bases and the V segment lost 1 base, leaving 3 bases of the junction unmatched. Germline CDR1 SGHTA, CDR2 FQGNSA. The CDR3 is 15 residues long. CDR3 sequence reads: CASSLGTGISYEQYF. CDR3 DNA: TGTGCCAGCAGCTTAGGGACAGGTATCTCCTACGAGCAGTACTTC.

This rearrangement joins TRBV11-2 to TRBJ2-3; TRBD2 matches at 8 bases. Losses at the gene ends were 5 bases for V and 1 base for J; bases not matched to a gene: 11. The CDR3 spans 17 residues. Looked up from germline, CDR1 is SGHAT and CDR2 is FQNNGV. The CDR3 DNA reads TGTGCCAGCAGCCGTGAAGTCAGCGGGAGTGGCACAGATACGCAGTATTTT. This sequence encodes CASSREVSGSGTDTQYF.

The rearrangement links TRBV18 to TRBJ2-3, with TRBD2 identical over 8 bases. V trimming: 6 bases; J trimming: 1 base; junction bases outside the gene matches: 9. Germline V gives CDR1 KGHSH, CDR2 LQKENI. The CDR3 contains 16 residues. Here the CDR3 reads CASSRESGGGTDTQYF. The CDR3 DNA follows: TGTGCCAGCTCCCGGGAGAGCGGGGGCGGCACAGATACGCAGTATTTT.

This chain joins TRBV7-3 and TRBJ2-5, with D perhaps matching TRBD2 (6 bases). This CDR3 spans 16 amino acids. Trimming left V 5 bases short and J 5 bases short, with 21 bases between. From germline, CDR1 is SGHTA and CDR2 FQGTGA. The CDR3 sequence is CASSPTARSRGETQYF. As DNA, the CDR3 is TGTGCCAGCAGCCCAACTGCTAGATCCCGGGGGGAGACCCAGTACTTC.

V and J are TRBV19 and TRBJ1-2; 9 positions agree with TRBD1. V was clipped by 8 bases and J by 4 bases; unmatched bases: 5. This CDR3 has 13 amino acids. Per the germline V gene, CDR1 is LNHDA and CDR2 is SQIVND (reference sequence). Written as DNA, the CDR3 is TGTGCCAGTTCGGACAGGGGCTCCTATGGCTACACCTTC. Its protein product is CASSDRGSYGYTF.

This rearrangement joins TRBV9 to TRBJ1-4, with TRBD1 as a possible D gene (6 bases). V was pared by 4 bases and J by 0 bases, with 13 bases between. The CDR3 has 16 residues. Germline CDR1 SGDLS, CDR2 YYNGEE. CDR3 in amino acids: CASSFTGAATNEKLFF. CDR3 coding DNA: TGTGCCAGCAGCTTTACGGGGGCGGCAACTAATGAAAAACTGTTTTTT.

J is TRBJ2-1 and V is TRBV5-1; D unclear. The CDR3 sequence is 15 residues long. Between the trimmed V and J ends, which lost 0 bases and 3 bases, there was a span of 10 bases. Germline CDR1 reads SGHRS; CDR2 reads YFSETQ. This chain's CDR3 is CASSLDSPDYNEQFF. CDR3 in DNA: TGCGCCAGCAGCTTGGACTCCCCAGACTACAATGAGCAGTTCTTC.